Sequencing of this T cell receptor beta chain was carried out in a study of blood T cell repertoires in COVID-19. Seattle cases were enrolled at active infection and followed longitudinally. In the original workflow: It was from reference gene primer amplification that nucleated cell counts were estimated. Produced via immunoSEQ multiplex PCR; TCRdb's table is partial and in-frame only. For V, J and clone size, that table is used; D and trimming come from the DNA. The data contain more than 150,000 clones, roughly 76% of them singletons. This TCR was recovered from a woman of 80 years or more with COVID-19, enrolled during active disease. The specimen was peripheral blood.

The CDR3 nucleotides are TGTGCCAGCAGTTACTCCCGAACAGATTACACAGATACGCAGTATTTT. Translating gives CASSYSRTDYTDTQYF. The chain couples TRBV6-5 to TRBJ2-3; D not resolved. CDR1 is MNHEY, CDR2 SVGAGI, per germline. The CDR3 is 16 amino acids. V gave up 0 bases and J gave up 2 bases, with 12 bases separating them.